The 11 T cell receptor beta chains below were found in one sample sequenced in a study of identical twins. TCRdb reprocessed the 5' RACE reads with MiXCR, giving one entry per CDR3 protein. The profile shows 500,000 or so distinct CDR3 sequences, around 20% of them singletons. These data are also associated with another study on T cells expressing NK-cell markers.

Sequencing was done on a sample of CD4+ T cells sorted from blood. The receptors originated from a woman younger than 35 in good health.

Notes on this clonotype: No conserved phenylalanine or tryptophan is present at the end of the CDR3, so a read error is the likely explanation. V is TRBV20-1 and J is TRBJ2-1, with a weak D call TRBD2 (6 bases). V was trimmed by 1 base and J by 6 bases, leaving 7 bases between them. Germline values: CDR1 DFQATT, CDR2 SNEGSKA (reference sequence). This CDR3 has 12 residues. As DNA, the CDR3 is TGCAGTGCTAGAGCCGGGAGCAATGAGCAGTTCCTC. It codes for CSARAGSNEQFL.

The table lists this clonotype with many counts. The V and J genes are TRBV20-1 and TRBJ1-1; 9 bases match TRBD1. The length of the CDR3 is 14 residues. V was pared by 5 bases and J by 5 bases, with 9 bases of the junction left unmatched. In germline, CDR1 is DFQATT, CDR2 SNEGSKA (reference sequence). The CDR3 coding sequence is TGCAGTGCTTACCTGACAGGGGGTAGTACTGAAGCTTTCTTT. This codes for CSAYLTGGSTEAFF.

This clonotype was seen only a few times. The chain employs TRBV6-2 or TRBV6-3 and TRBJ2-1; possible D gene TRBD1, 6 bases. Germline loops: CDR1 MNHEY, CDR2 SVGEGT. The CDR3 has 15 residues. V was clipped by 4 bases and J by 1 base, with 11 bases between them. This CDR3 is CASSSLDSSYNEQFF. DNA of the CDR3: TGTGCCAGCAGTTCTCTGGACAGTTCCTACAATGAGCAGTTCTTC.

The genes are TRBV7-2 and TRBJ2-7; D is perhaps TRBD1 or TRBD2 (5 bases each). This CDR3 contains 17 residues. From germline, CDR1 is SGHTA and CDR2 FQGNSA. V dropped 1 base and J dropped 5 bases, with 21 bases sitting between them. CDR3: CASSLGLTGTPADEQYF. CDR3 sequence (DNA): TGTGCCAGCAGCTTAGGCCTTACCGGGACCCCGGCCGACGAGCAGTACTTC.

This clonotype was picked up a small number of times. The V and J genes are TRBV15 and TRBJ2-5; 8 positions agree with TRBD2. The V segment lost 0 bases and the J segment 5 bases; nucleotides outside the gene matches: 14. The CDR3 extends over 18 amino acids. Germline V gives CDR1 LNHNV, CDR2 YYDKDF (reference sequence). The CDR3 sequence is CATSRDSGTRSLVETQYF. CDR3 nucleotides: TGTGCCACCAGCAGAGACTCCGGGACTAGAAGTTTGGTTGAGACCCAGTACTTC.

The table lists this clonotype with a few counts. V gene TRBV11-3 combines with J gene TRBJ1-5; D not certain. The length of the CDR3 is 13 residues. V lost 7 bases and J lost 5, with 12 bases in between. Looked up from germline, CDR1 is SGHNT and CDR2 is YENEEA. The CDR3 spells CASTKGGYQPQHF. For the CDR3, the DNA is TGTGCCAGCACCAAGGGTGGCTATCAGCCCCAGCATTTT.

V and J are TRBV20-1 and TRBJ2-7; D is undetermined. The V end lost 6 bases, the J end lost 2 bases, and 20 bases lay between the germline ends. The CDR3 has 15 amino acids. Germline lookup yields CDR1 DFQATT and CDR2 SNEGSKA (reference sequence). The CDR3 is CSAQTPQSPAYEQYF. In nucleotides, the CDR3 is TGCAGTGCCCAGACCCCTCAGTCTCCTGCCTACGAGCAGTACTTC.

This clonotype has only a few counts. The J gene is TRBJ2-5, the V gene TRBV5-4, with 8 positions matching TRBD2. The CDR3 consists of 16 residues. V gave up 2 bases and J gave up 0 bases; unmatched junction bases: 6. Germline CDR1 SGHNT, CDR2 YYREEE (reference sequence). The CDR3 coding sequence is TGTGCCAGCAGCTTCCCCACGGGACTAGACCAAGAGACCCAGTACTTC. Its protein product is CASSFPTGLDQETQYF.

This clonotype showed up many times. V gene TRBV5-1 combines with J gene TRBJ2-7; 7 bases agree with TRBD2. Germline loops: CDR1 SGHRS, CDR2 YFSETQ. This CDR3 spans 16 amino acids. V shed 2 bases and J 5 bases; nucleotides not matched to a gene: 13. CDR3 amino acids: CASSLGNGRNRHEQYF. Here the CDR3 DNA reads TGCGCCAGCAGCTTAGGGAACGGGAGGAACCGACACGAGCAGTACTTC.

The table lists this clonotype with a count of one. The chain has TRBV6-2 or TRBV6-3 and TRBJ2-5; 9 bases match TRBD1. V gave up 5 bases and J gave up 5 bases; unmatched junction bases: 9. The CDR3 has 15 amino acids. Germline CDR1 is MNHEY and CDR2 is SVGEGT. The CDR3 DNA reads TGTGCCAGCAGTCGCGGGACAGGGTTTTCGGAGACCCAGTACTTC. The encoded protein is CASSRGTGFSETQYF.

This CDR3 reads CSAHVDSYEQYF. In DNA, the CDR3 is TGCAGTGCGCATGTGGACAGCTACGAGCAGTACTTC. This rearrangement joins TRBV20-1 to TRBJ2-7; maybe TRBD1 (6 bases). Looked up from germline, CDR1 is DFQATT and CDR2 is SNEGSKA (reference sequence). The CDR3 runs to 12 residues. V was trimmed by 6 bases and J by 3 bases, leaving 12 bases between them.